This entry describes one T cell receptor (beta chain). The data are from a study of blood T cell repertoires in COVID-19. About the research overall: The cDNA or gDNA used as material had been derived from T cells, B-cell-depleted T cells, or PBMCs.

Authors' processing steps: Nucleated cell counts were estimated from reference gene primer amplification. Some clones are missing from TCRdb's copy, which holds only in-frame ones; the method was immunoSEQ multiplex PCR. V, J and clone size are those of that table, while D and trimming were read from the DNA. Of roughly 200,000 clones listed, 84% were seen once; the top ten hold under 15%. Germline CDR1 reads GTSNPN; CDR2 reads SVGIG (reference sequence). After removal of 3 bases from V and 5 bases from J, the junction contained 4 bases not matched to a gene. This CDR3 spans 13 amino acids. The source material was peripheral blood. This sequence originates from a human donor in a cohort sampled during active COVID-19. This chain links TRBV30 with TRBJ2-7, with 10 bases matching TRBD1. DNA for the CDR3: TGTGCCTGGAGGGACAGGGGGTCCCACGAGCAGTACTTC. Protein: CAWRDRGSHEQYF.